This T cell receptor (beta chain) comes out of a study of blood T cell repertoires in COVID-19. Study at large: The United States, Italy and Spain were the sources of the acute and convalescent COVID-19 samples. Nucleic acid was either cDNA or gDNA, and it came from T cells, B-cell-depleted T cells, or PBMCs.

In the original processing: Scientists estimated how many nucleated cells there were by amplifying reference gene primers. The data were produced by immunoSEQ multiplex PCR, yet TCRdb's version contains in-frame clones alone and is incomplete. The V and J calls and clone size come from that table; D and trimming were worked out from the DNA. The table lists 200,000 to 300,000 clones, about nine tenths of them singletons. This CDR3 contains 11 residues. Trimming stripped 7 bases from V and 8 bases from J, with 11 bases between. CDR1 and CDR2 (germline): SNHLY, FYNNEI. Material for sequencing was peripheral blood. This TCR came from a man aged 35 to 55 who had recovered from COVID-19. The chain has TRBV2 and TRBJ1-1; D gene ambiguous. The CDR3 sequence is CASKRGQEAFF. CDR3 bases: TGTGCCAGCAAACGGGGTCAGGAAGCTTTCTTT.